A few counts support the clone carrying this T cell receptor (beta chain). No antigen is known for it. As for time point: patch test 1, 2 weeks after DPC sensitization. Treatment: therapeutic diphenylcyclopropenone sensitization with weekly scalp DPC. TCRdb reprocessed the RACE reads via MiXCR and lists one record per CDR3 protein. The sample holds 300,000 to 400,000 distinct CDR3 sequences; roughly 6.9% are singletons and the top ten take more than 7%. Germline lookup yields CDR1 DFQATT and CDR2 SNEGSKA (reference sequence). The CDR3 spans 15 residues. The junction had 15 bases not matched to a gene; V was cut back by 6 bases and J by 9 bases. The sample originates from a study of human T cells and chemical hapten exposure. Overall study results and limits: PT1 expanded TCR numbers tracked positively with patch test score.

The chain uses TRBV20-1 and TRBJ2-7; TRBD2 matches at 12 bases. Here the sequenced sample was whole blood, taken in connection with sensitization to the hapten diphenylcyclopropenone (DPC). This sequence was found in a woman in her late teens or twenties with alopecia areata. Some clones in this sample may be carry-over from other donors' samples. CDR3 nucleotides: TGCAGTGCCAATAGCCCTAGCGGGGGGGCCATGTGGCAGTACTTC. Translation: CSANSPSGGAMWQYF.